A few counts support the clone carrying this T cell receptor (beta chain). The sequenced template was cDNA made from the entire isolated RNA. Measured with immunoSEQ multiplex PCR; TCRdb has only the in-frame clones, and not every one. The repertoire includes 350,000 to 450,000 clones, about 15% of them detected once, and around 0.02% sits in the top ten. The data originate from a study of beta chain features in type 1 diabetes. The CDR3 has 15 amino acids. CDR1 is GTSNPN, CDR2 SVGIG, per germline (reference sequence). Trimming left V 2 bases short and J 1 base short, with 12 bases between. Input material: naive CD4+ T cells from blood. This TCR was recovered from a woman aged 18-35 years in good health. The rearrangement uses TRBV30 and TRBJ1-3, with D perhaps matching TRBD1 (5 bases). CDR3 DNA sequence: TGTGCCTGGAGTCTTCCGACAGTGTCTGGAAACACCATATATTTT. Translated: CAWSLPTVSGNTIYF.